One and the same sample provided the 9 T cell receptor beta chains below, sequenced in a study of neurological immune-mediated disorders. TCRdb passed the 5' RACE reads through MiXCR, listing each CDR3 protein once. The sample has tens of thousands of distinct CDR3 sequences; roughly 2.6% are singletons. The sequencing input was PBMCs. These receptors originate from a woman aged 25-40 years with multiple sclerosis.

This clonotype was detected many times. The chain couples TRBV20-1 to TRBJ1-4; 9 bases map to TRBD1. This CDR3 comprises 16 residues. The germline V gene has CDR1 DFQATT and CDR2 SNEGSKA (reference sequence). V was pared by 1 base and J by 3 bases, with 6 bases of the junction left unmatched. The CDR3 loop reads CSARGQGGAANEKLFF. The CDR3 nucleotides are TGCAGTGCTAGAGGACAGGGGGGGGCAGCTAATGAAAAACTGTTTTTT.

There are many counts of this clonotype. The CDR3 bases are TGCAGCGTCCGGGACAGGGGGTGGGACAATGAGCAGTTCTTC. This sequence encodes CSVRDRGWDNEQFF. This chain uses TRBV29-1 with TRBJ2-1; 11 bases align to TRBD1. Trimming cost V 6 bases and J 5 bases; bases outside gene matches: 6. The CDR3 contains 14 residues. CDR1 is SQVTM and CDR2 is ANQGSEA in the germline V gene.

This clonotype occurred many times. The chain recombines TRBV2 with TRBJ2-1, with TRBD2 matching 14 bases. Germline-derived CDR1 and CDR2 are SNHLY and FYNNEI. The CDR3 has 14 amino acids. J was trimmed by 10 bases and V by 8 bases; bases with no gene match: 7. The DNA for the CDR3 is TGTGCCAGCCTCCAGGGACTAGCGGGAGACGAGCAGTTCTTC. Amino acid sequence: CASLQGLAGDEQFF.

This clonotype was observed at least ten times. The chain employs TRBV28 and TRBJ1-5, with D unresolved. CDR1 is MDHEN and CDR2 is SYDVKM in the germline V gene. The V end lost 6 bases, the J end lost 6 bases, and 15 bases lay between the germline ends. The CDR3 runs to 14 residues. The CDR3 coding sequence is TGTGCCAGCAGAGCCCCTTTGGTAGGTCAGCCCCAGCATTTT. As protein: CASRAPLVGQPQHF. Full variable domain (outside the CDR3, taken from reference TRBV28 and TRBJ1-5): DVKVTQSSRYLVKRTGEKVFLECVQDMDHENMFWYRQDPGLGLRLIYFSYDVKMKEKGDIPEGYSVSREKKERFSLILESASTNQTSMYLCASRAPLVGQPQHFGDGTRLSIL.

At least ten counts were recorded for this clonotype. This chain connects TRBV5-1 to TRBJ2-1; 9 nucleotides match TRBD2. Germline V gene lookup returns CDR1 SGHRS and CDR2 YFSETQ. The CDR3 runs to 17 residues. The trim removed 1 base at V and 5 bases at J, leaving 10 bases unmatched. In DNA, the CDR3 is TGCGCCAGCAGCTTGATGCCTAGCGGGATCGGGGACAATGAGCAGTTCTTC. Encoded protein: CASSLMPSGIGDNEQFF.

At least ten counts were recorded for this clonotype. The gene calls are TRBV12-3 or TRBV12-4 and TRBJ2-7; D not resolved. V was trimmed by 6 bases and J by 0 bases, leaving 9 bases between them. The CDR3 spans 13 residues. In DNA, the CDR3 is TGTGCCAGCAGACCTAGTGACTCCTACGAGCAGTACTTC. Translation: CASRPSDSYEQYF.

This clonotype was recorded many times. This chain links TRBV28 with TRBJ1-6; D ambiguous. The V end was cut by 2 bases, the J end by 10 bases, with 21 bases between. The CDR3 length is 17 residues. Germline CDR1 reads MDHEN; CDR2 reads SYDVKM. CDR3: CASSLNAGGIVRSPLHF. Here the CDR3 DNA reads TGTGCCAGCAGTTTAAACGCAGGCGGGATTGTAAGGTCACCCCTCCACTTT.

The chain is built from TRBV14 and TRBJ1-2; no reliable D call. The CDR3 spans 16 residues. The V gene lost 0 bases and the J gene lost 3 bases, with 14 bases spanning the gap. Germline V lookup: CDR1 SGHDN, CDR2 FVKESK. The CDR3 loop is CASSQDGGQNYYGYTF. For the CDR3, the DNA is TGTGCCAGCAGCCAAGATGGTGGGCAGAACTACTATGGCTACACCTTC. Full variable domain (rest looked up from reference TRBV14 and TRBJ1-2): EAGVTQFPSHSVIEKGQTVTLRCDPISGHDNLYWYRRVMGKEIKFLLHFVKESKQDESGMPNNRFLAERTGGTYSTLKVQPAELEDSGVYFCASSQDGGQNYYGYTFGSGTRLTVV.

As regards this clonotype: This may stem from a read error, because a much larger clone lies one nucleotide away. This chain links TRBV6-2 or TRBV6-3 with TRBJ1-1; possibly TRBD1 for D (6 bases). Germline V gene sequence: CDR1 MNHEY, CDR2 SVGEGT. CDR3 length equals 14 residues. In DNA, the CDR3 is TGTGCCAGCAGTCACTCGACAGGACACACTGAAGCTTTCTTT. This encodes CASSHSTGHTEAFF.